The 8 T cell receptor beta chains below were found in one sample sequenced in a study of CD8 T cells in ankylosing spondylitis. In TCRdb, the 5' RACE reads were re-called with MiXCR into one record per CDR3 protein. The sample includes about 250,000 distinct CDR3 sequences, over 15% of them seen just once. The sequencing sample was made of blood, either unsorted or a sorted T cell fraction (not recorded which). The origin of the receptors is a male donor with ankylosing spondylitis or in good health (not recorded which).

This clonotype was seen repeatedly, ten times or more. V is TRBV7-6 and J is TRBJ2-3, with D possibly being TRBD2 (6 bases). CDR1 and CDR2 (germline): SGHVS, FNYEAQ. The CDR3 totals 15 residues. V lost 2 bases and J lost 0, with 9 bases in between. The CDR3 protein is CASSLLGGSTDTQYF. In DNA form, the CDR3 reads TGTGCCAGCAGCTTATTAGGAGGGAGCACAGATACGCAGTATTTT.

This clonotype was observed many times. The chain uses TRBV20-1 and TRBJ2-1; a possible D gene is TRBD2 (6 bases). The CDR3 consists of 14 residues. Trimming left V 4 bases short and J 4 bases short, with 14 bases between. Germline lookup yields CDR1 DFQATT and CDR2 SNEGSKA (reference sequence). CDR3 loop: CSAMGGSGYNEQFF. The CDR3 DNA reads TGCAGTGCTATGGGGGGATCCGGGTACAATGAGCAGTTCTTC.

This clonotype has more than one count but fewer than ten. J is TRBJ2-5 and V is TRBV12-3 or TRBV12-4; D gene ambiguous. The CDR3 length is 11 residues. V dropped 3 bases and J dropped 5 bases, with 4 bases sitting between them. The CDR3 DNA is TGTGCCAGCAGTTTTGTGGAGACCCAGTACTTC. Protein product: CASSFVETQYF.

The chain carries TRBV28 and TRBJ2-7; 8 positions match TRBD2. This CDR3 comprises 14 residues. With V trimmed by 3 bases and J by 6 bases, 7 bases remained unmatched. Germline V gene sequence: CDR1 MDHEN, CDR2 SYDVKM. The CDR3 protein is CASSFGRGGGEQYF. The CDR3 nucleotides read TGTGCCAGCAGTTTCGGTCGGGGGGGCGGCGAGCAGTACTTC.

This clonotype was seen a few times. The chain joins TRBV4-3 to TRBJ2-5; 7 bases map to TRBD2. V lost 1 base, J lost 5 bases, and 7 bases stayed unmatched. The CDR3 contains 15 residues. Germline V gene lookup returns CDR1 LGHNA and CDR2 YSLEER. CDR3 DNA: TGCGCCAGCAGCCAAGCGGGAGGAGGTGGTGAGACCCAGTACTTC. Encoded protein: CASSQAGGGGETQYF.

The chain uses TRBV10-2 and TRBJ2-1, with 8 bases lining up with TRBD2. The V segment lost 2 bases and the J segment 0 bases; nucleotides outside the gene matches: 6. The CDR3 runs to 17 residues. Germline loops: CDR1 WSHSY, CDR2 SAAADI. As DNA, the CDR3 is TGCGCCAGCAGTGAGCCCCCGGCGGGAGGCTCCTACAATGAGCAGTTCTTC. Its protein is CASSEPPAGGSYNEQFF.

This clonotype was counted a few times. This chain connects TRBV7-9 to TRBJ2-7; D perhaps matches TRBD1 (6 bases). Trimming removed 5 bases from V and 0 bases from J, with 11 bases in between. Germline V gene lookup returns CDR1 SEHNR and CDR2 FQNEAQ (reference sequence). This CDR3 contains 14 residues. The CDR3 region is CASSPEDSSYEQYF. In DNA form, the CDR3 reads TGTGCCAGCAGCCCGGAGGACAGCTCCTACGAGCAGTACTTC.

In DNA, the CDR3 is TGCAGCGTTGAATTAGGACTAGCGGGGACCCAGTACTTC. Translation: CSVELGLAGTQYF. The gene calls are TRBV29-1 and TRBJ2-5, with TRBD2 matching over 11 bases. V lost 2 bases, J lost 7 bases, and 3 bases stayed unmatched. Germline CDR1 and CDR2: SQVTM and ANQGSEA. The CDR3 runs to 13 residues.